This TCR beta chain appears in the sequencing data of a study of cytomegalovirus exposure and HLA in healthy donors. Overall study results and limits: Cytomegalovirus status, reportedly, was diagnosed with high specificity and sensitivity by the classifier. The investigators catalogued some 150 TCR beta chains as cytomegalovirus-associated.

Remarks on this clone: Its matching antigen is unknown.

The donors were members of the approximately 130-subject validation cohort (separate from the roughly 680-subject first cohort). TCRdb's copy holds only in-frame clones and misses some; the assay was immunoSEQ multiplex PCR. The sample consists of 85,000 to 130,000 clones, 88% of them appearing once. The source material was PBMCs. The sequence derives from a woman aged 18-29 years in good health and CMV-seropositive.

As DNA, the CDR3 is TGTGCCATCAAAGGACAGGGTCTTGGCTACACCTTC. Protein: CAIKGQGLGYTF. V is TRBV10-3 and J is TRBJ1-2; TRBD1 matches 8 bases. This CDR3 is 12 amino acids long. The V gene's germline CDR1 is ENHRY and CDR2 SYGVKD. V was pared by 7 bases and J by 7 bases, with 5 bases of the junction left unmatched.